This is a list of T cell receptor beta chains from one sample in a study of response to subunit inactivated influenza vaccine. TCRdb independently ran MiXCR on the RT-PCR reads; one entry per CDR3 protein. The sample yields hundreds of thousands of distinct CDR3 sequences, approximately 9.9% seen once. Sequenced here: PBMCs from blood, sampled 45 days after vaccination. These receptors were taken from a man aged 50 or older who received an inactivated influenza vaccine. Each CDR3 is given with its conserved first and last residue. The D gene is left open where the match is weak. Size is omitted from some rows. Given values are once, few, many or a class for expanded clones.

V gene: TRBV14; J gene: TRBJ2-7; D gene: .; clone size: .; CDR3 DNA: TGTGCCAGCAGCCATTTTGAGAGCTTCTACGAGCAGTACTTC; CDR3 protein: CASSHFESFYEQYF
V gene: TRBV10-3; J gene: TRBJ2-1; D gene: .; clone size: few; CDR3 DNA: TGTGCCATCAGTGTAGGCGACAATGAGCAGTTCTTC; CDR3 protein: CAISVGDNEQFF
V gene: TRBV11-2; J gene: TRBJ2-7; D gene: TRBD2; clone size: .; CDR3 DNA: TGTGCCAGCAGCTTAGATGTACTAGCGGTCTCCTACGAGCAGTACTTC; CDR3 protein: CASSLDVLAVSYEQYF
V gene: TRBV12-3/TRBV12-4; J gene: TRBJ2-2; D gene: TRBD2; clone size: few; CDR3 DNA: TGTGCCAGCTATTCACTAGCGGACACTAACACCGGGGAGCTGTTTTTT; CDR3 protein: CASYSLADTNTGELFF
V gene: TRBV7-2; J gene: TRBJ2-5; D gene: .; clone size: once; CDR3 DNA: TGTGCCAGCAGTTCAGACGGGTCCCAAGAGACCCAGTACTTC; CDR3 protein: CASSSDGSQETQYF
V gene: TRBV6-1; J gene: TRBJ1-2; D gene: .; clone size: few; CDR3 DNA: TGTGCCAGCAGAGAGGGCTCACGGGGAGGCTATGGCTACACCTTC; CDR3 protein: CASREGSRGGYGYTF
V gene: TRBV4-3; J gene: TRBJ1-1; D gene: TRBD1; clone size: .; CDR3 DNA: TGCGCCAGCAGCCACCGGGGACAGGGGAACACTGAAGCTTTCTTT; CDR3 protein: CASSHRGQGNTEAFF
V gene: TRBV6-1; J gene: TRBJ1-5; D gene: TRBD1; clone size: .; CDR3 DNA: TGTGCCAGCAGGGACAGGGTTGACCAGCCCCAGCATTTT; CDR3 protein: CASRDRVDQPQHF
V gene: TRBV7-7; J gene: TRBJ1-1; D gene: TRBD1; clone size: .; CDR3 DNA: TGTGCTAGCAGCAAGCGGGACAGGGCGAACACTGAAGCTTTCTTT; CDR3 protein: CASSKRDRANTEAFF
V gene: TRBV7-2; J gene: TRBJ1-1; D gene: .; clone size: many; CDR3 DNA: TGTGCCAGCAGCTTAGAGGGCAGGGGTACTGAAGCTTTCTTT; CDR3 protein: CASSLEGRGTEAFF
V gene: TRBV4-3; J gene: TRBJ2-1; D gene: .; clone size: .; CDR3 DNA: TGCGCCAGCAGCCAAGATAGCGTATACAATGAGCAGTTCTTC; CDR3 protein: CASSQDSVYNEQFF
V gene: TRBV28; J gene: TRBJ2-7; D gene: .; clone size: few; CDR3 DNA: TGTGCCAGCAGTTTAATCGGCGGGAATGAACACGAGCAGTACTTC; CDR3 protein: CASSLIGGNEHEQYF
V gene: TRBV12-3/TRBV12-4; J gene: TRBJ2-7; D gene: .; clone size: few; CDR3 DNA: TGTGCCAGCAGGGACAGAAACTCCTACGAGCAGTACTTC; CDR3 protein: CASRDRNSYEQYF
V gene: TRBV28; J gene: TRBJ2-7; D gene: TRBD2; clone size: few; CDR3 DNA: TGTGCCAGCAGACTAGCGGGAGGAAACGAGCAGTACTTC; CDR3 protein: CASRLAGGNEQYF
V gene: TRBV20-1; J gene: TRBJ2-5; D gene: TRBD2; clone size: few; CDR3 DNA: TGCAGTGCTAGGGCTAGCGGGAGAGAGACCCAGTACTTC; CDR3 protein: CSARASGRETQYF
V gene: TRBV6-1; J gene: TRBJ1-1; D gene: .; clone size: few; CDR3 DNA: TGTGCCAGCAGTGAAGGGGCAGATACTGAAGCTTTCTTT; CDR3 protein: CASSEGADTEAFF
V gene: TRBV5-1; J gene: TRBJ2-3; D gene: TRBD1; clone size: .; CDR3 DNA: TGCGCCAGCAGACCACCGGGGACAGCCACAGATACGCAGTATTTT; CDR3 protein: CASRPPGTATDTQYF
V gene: TRBV5-6; J gene: TRBJ2-5; D gene: TRBD2; clone size: .; CDR3 DNA: TGTGCCAGCACCCTTCCGGGGGGGGAGACCCAGTACTTC; CDR3 protein: CASTLPGGETQYF
V gene: TRBV7-9; J gene: TRBJ2-5; D gene: .; clone size: .; CDR3 DNA: TGTGCCAGCATCCCCCCGGGACCGGGGGAGACCCAGTACTTC; CDR3 protein: CASIPPGPGETQYF
V gene: TRBV4-1; J gene: TRBJ2-7; D gene: .; clone size: few; CDR3 DNA: TGCGCCAGCAGCCAAGCTCTTGGTTTGGTCTACGAGCAGTACTTC; CDR3 protein: CASSQALGLVYEQYF
V gene: TRBV5-1; J gene: TRBJ2-3; D gene: TRBD2; clone size: .; CDR3 DNA: TGCGCCAGCAGCTTGGCCGGGGGTGCGGGAGTGAGGGATACGCAGTATTTT; CDR3 protein: CASSLAGGAGVRDTQYF
V gene: TRBV18; J gene: TRBJ2-7; D gene: .; clone size: .; CDR3 DNA: TGTGCCAGCTCACCTCCTAGGACTCGGGGGGAGCAGTACTTC; CDR3 protein: CASSPPRTRGEQYF
V gene: TRBV29-1; J gene: TRBJ1-2; D gene: .; clone size: few; CDR3 DNA: TGCAGCGTCTCAGGGGTATATGGCTACACCTTC; CDR3 protein: CSVSGVYGYTF
V gene: TRBV15; J gene: TRBJ2-7; D gene: TRBD2; clone size: few; CDR3 DNA: TGTGCCACCAGCATACGGACTAGCGGGGACTACGAGCAGTACTTC; CDR3 protein: CATSIRTSGDYEQYF
V gene: TRBV20-1; J gene: TRBJ2-7; D gene: .; clone size: .; CDR3 DNA: TGCAGTGCCCCCCCGGCGGACATGGGCACCTACGAGCAGTACTTC; CDR3 protein: CSAPPADMGTYEQYF
V gene: TRBV18; J gene: TRBJ1-2; D gene: .; clone size: few; CDR3 DNA: TGTGCCAGCTCATCGACGTCCGGGGACAATCTTTACACCTTC; CDR3 protein: CASSSTSGDNLYTF
V gene: TRBV6-5; J gene: TRBJ2-7; D gene: .; clone size: many; CDR3 DNA: TGTGCCAGCAGTTACTTGTCAGGGGGGTACGAGCAGTACTTC; CDR3 protein: CASSYLSGGYEQYF
V gene: TRBV20-1; J gene: TRBJ2-7; D gene: .; clone size: few; CDR3 DNA: TGCAGTGCTTGGGGGCGGGGCAGGGGGTTCGAGCAGTACTTC; CDR3 protein: CSAWGRGRGFEQYF
V gene: TRBV7-9; J gene: TRBJ2-2; D gene: TRBD1; clone size: .; CDR3 DNA: TGTGCCAGCAGCATCCCGACAGGGTCGAACACCGGGGAGCTGTTTTTT; CDR3 protein: CASSIPTGSNTGELFF
V gene: TRBV5-5; J gene: TRBJ2-3; D gene: .; clone size: .; CDR3 DNA: TGTGCCAGCAGCTTGGGCGTGGTTTCAAGGAACGGGGCGCAGTATTTT; CDR3 protein: CASSLGVVSRNGAQYF
V gene: TRBV20-1; J gene: TRBJ2-7; D gene: .; clone size: .; CDR3 DNA: TGCAGTGCTAAGGCAGGACGGAACGGGCAGTACTTC; CDR3 protein: CSAKAGRNGQYF
V gene: TRBV20-1; J gene: TRBJ2-7; D gene: .; clone size: few; CDR3 DNA: TGCAGTGCTTCCAGAGACGAGCAGTACTTC; CDR3 protein: CSASRDEQYF
V gene: TRBV29-1; J gene: TRBJ2-7; D gene: TRBD2; clone size: many; CDR3 DNA: TGCAGCGTTGAAAGCGGGACCGACCTCTACGAGCAGTACTTC; CDR3 protein: CSVESGTDLYEQYF
V gene: TRBV9; J gene: TRBJ2-7; D gene: .; clone size: few; CDR3 DNA: TGTGCCAGCAGCTATTACGGACAGGCTGGAGGGTACGAGCAGTACTTC; CDR3 protein: CASSYYGQAGGYEQYF
V gene: TRBV6-5; J gene: TRBJ1-2; D gene: .; clone size: .; CDR3 DNA: TGTGCCAGCAGTTCTGCCCGTAACTATGGCTACACCTTC; CDR3 protein: CASSSARNYGYTF
V gene: TRBV20-1; J gene: TRBJ1-4; D gene: .; clone size: once; CDR3 DNA: TGCAGTGCTAGAACAGGGAGCGAGGGGAAACTGTTTTTT; CDR3 protein: CSARTGSEGKLFF
V gene: TRBV3-1; J gene: TRBJ1-5; D gene: .; clone size: .; CDR3 DNA: TGTGCCAGCAGCCAAGGAAGGGACTTTCAGGGACTTCTACAGCCCCAGCATTTT; CDR3 protein: CASSQGRDFQGLLQPQHF
V gene: TRBV12-3/TRBV12-4; J gene: TRBJ2-7; D gene: .; clone size: few; CDR3 DNA: TGTGCCAGCAGTTCTCAAGAACCGGGGAGCTCCTACGAGCAGTACTTC; CDR3 protein: CASSSQEPGSSYEQYF
V gene: TRBV6-2/TRBV6-3; J gene: TRBJ1-2; D gene: .; clone size: .; CDR3 DNA: TGTGCCAGCAGTTACTCGAAGTCCACAGAGGGCTATGGCTACACCTTC; CDR3 protein: CASSYSKSTEGYGYTF
V gene: TRBV7-2; J gene: TRBJ2-3; D gene: .; clone size: few; CDR3 DNA: TGTGCCAGCAGCTTAGGTGTGGTAGATACGCAGTATTTT; CDR3 protein: CASSLGVVDTQYF
V gene: TRBV29-1; J gene: TRBJ2-7; D gene: TRBD1; clone size: many; CDR3 DNA: TGCAGCGTTGAAATCAACAGGGGGCCGCGCTCCTACGAGCAGTACTTC; CDR3 protein: CSVEINRGPRSYEQYF
V gene: TRBV4-3; J gene: TRBJ2-1; D gene: .; clone size: .; CDR3 DNA: TGCGCCAGCAGCCAGACCTGGGCAAATGAGCAGTTCTTC; CDR3 protein: CASSQTWANEQFF
V gene: TRBV2; J gene: TRBJ1-5; D gene: .; clone size: .; CDR3 DNA: TGTGCCAGCAGTGAAGCAGGCCCTCTTTATCAGCCCCAGCATTTT; CDR3 protein: CASSEAGPLYQPQHF
V gene: TRBV15; J gene: TRBJ2-3; D gene: TRBD2; clone size: few; CDR3 DNA: TGTGCCACCAGCGACGGACTAGCGGCGGATACGCAGTATTTT; CDR3 protein: CATSDGLAADTQYF
V gene: TRBV24-1; J gene: TRBJ2-1; D gene: .; clone size: few; CDR3 DNA: TGTGCCACCAGTGACCCCGGGGGTGGCATAGGCTCCTACAATGAGCAGTTCTTC; CDR3 protein: CATSDPGGGIGSYNEQFF
V gene: TRBV15; J gene: TRBJ2-7; D gene: .; clone size: many; CDR3 DNA: TGTGCCACCAGCAGAGATTGGGGAGGCTCCTACGAGCAGTACTTC; CDR3 protein: CATSRDWGGSYEQYF
V gene: TRBV10-3; J gene: TRBJ1-2; D gene: TRBD1; clone size: few; CDR3 DNA: TGTGCCAACCAGGGGGCGAGTGGTGGCTACACCTTC; CDR3 protein: CANQGASGGYTF
V gene: TRBV12-3/TRBV12-4; J gene: TRBJ2-7; D gene: .; clone size: few; CDR3 DNA: TGTGCCAGCAGTCCCCCGGTCCGTAGCTCCTACGAGCAGTACTTC; CDR3 protein: CASSPPVRSSYEQYF
V gene: TRBV25-1; J gene: TRBJ1-2; D gene: .; clone size: many; CDR3 DNA: TGTGCCAGCAGTGAAGACTACGGGGGGTACAACTATGGCTACACCTTC; CDR3 protein: CASSEDYGGYNYGYTF
V gene: TRBV11-1; J gene: TRBJ2-1; D gene: TRBD2; clone size: .; CDR3 DNA: TGTGCCAGCAGCTTAGTCTTGCGTAGCGGGGGGGCAATCAATGAGCAGTTCTTC; CDR3 protein: CASSLVLRSGGAINEQFF
V gene: TRBV12-3/TRBV12-4; J gene: TRBJ1-1; D gene: .; clone size: many; CDR3 DNA: TGTGCCAGCAGTTTCGGGAACGAAGCTTTCTTT; CDR3 protein: CASSFGNEAFF
V gene: TRBV7-2; J gene: TRBJ1-5; D gene: .; clone size: few; CDR3 DNA: TGTGCCAGCAGCTTAGATAAGGGTAATCAGCCCCAGCATTTT; CDR3 protein: CASSLDKGNQPQHF
V gene: TRBV18; J gene: TRBJ1-1; D gene: .; clone size: many; CDR3 DNA: TGTGCCAGCAGTCCCCGGACGGTAAACACTGAAGCTTTCTTT; CDR3 protein: CASSPRTVNTEAFF